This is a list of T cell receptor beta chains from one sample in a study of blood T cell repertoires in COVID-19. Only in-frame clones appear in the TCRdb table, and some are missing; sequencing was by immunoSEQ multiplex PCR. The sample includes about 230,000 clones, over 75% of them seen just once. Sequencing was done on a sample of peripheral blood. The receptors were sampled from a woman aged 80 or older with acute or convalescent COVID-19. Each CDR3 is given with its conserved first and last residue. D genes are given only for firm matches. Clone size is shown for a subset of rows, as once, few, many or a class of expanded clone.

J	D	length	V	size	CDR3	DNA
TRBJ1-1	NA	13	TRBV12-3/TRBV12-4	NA	CASSSLRGAEAFF	TGTGCCAGCAGTTCCCTCAGGGGTGCTGAAGCTTTCTTT
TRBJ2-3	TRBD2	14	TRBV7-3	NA	CASSLEAGADTQYF	TGTGCCAGCAGCTTAGAAGCGGGAGCAGATACGCAGTATTTT
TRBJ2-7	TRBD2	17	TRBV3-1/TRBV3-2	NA	CASSHTPLAGASYEQYF	TGTGCCAGCAGCCATACCCCACTAGCGGGGGCCTCCTACGAGCAGTACTTC
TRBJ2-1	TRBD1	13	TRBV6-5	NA	CASGQGAYGEQFF	TGTGCCAGCGGGCAGGGGGCCTACGGTGAGCAGTTCTTC
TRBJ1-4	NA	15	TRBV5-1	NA	CASSLGPGTNEKLFF	TGCGCCAGCAGCTTGGGTCCGGGAACTAATGAAAAACTGTTTTTT
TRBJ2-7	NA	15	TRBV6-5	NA	CASRPLGGGSYEQYF	TGTGCCAGCAGGCCTTTGGGGGGTGGATCCTACGAGCAGTACTTC
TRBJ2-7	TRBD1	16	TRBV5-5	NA	CASSLGIGTGIYEQYF	TGTGCCAGCAGCTTGGGGATTGGGACAGGGATCTACGAGCAGTACTTC
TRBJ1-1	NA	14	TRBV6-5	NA	CASSLRGGKTEAFF	TGTGCCAGCAGTTTACGGGGCGGGAAGACTGAAGCTTTCTTT
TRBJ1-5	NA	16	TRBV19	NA	CASSIDQGLGNQPQHF	TGTGCCAGTAGTATAGATCAGGGGTTGGGCAATCAGCCCCAGCATTTT
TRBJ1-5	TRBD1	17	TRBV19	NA	CASSPLTGGAGNQPQHF	TGTGCCAGTAGTCCCTTAACAGGGGGCGCGGGCAATCAGCCCCAGCATTTT
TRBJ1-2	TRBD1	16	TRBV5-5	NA	CASSLVGQGARGGYTF	TGTGCCAGCAGTTTGGTCGGGCAGGGGGCGCGAGGTGGCTACACCTTC
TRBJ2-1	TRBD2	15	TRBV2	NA	CASRETSGRATEQFF	TGTGCCAGCAGGGAGACTAGCGGGAGGGCCACTGAGCAGTTCTTC
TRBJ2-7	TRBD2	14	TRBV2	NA	CASRRAGGVYEQYF	TGTGCCAGCAGGAGAGCGGGAGGGGTCTACGAGCAGTACTTC
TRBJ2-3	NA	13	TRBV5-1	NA	CASSPSSGDTQYF	TGCGCCAGCAGCCCTTCGTCGGGAGATACGCAGTATTTT
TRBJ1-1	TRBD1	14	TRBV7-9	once	CASSLDRGPTEAFF	TGTGCCAGCAGCTTAGACAGGGGGCCCACTGAAGCTTTCTTT
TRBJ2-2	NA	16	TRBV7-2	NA	CASSLERLTNTGELFF	TGTGCCAGCAGCTTAGAGCGACTTACCAACACCGGGGAGCTGTTTTTT
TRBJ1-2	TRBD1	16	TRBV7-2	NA	CASSPRTGLPNYGYTF	TGTGCCAGCAGCCCCCGGACAGGACTCCCTAACTATGGCTACACCTTC
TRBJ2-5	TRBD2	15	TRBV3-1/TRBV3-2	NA	CASSHRAGGGETQYF	TGTGCCAGCAGCCACCGAGCGGGGGGTGGAGAGACCCAGTACTTC
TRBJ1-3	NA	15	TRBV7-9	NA	CASSLGGDVQDTIYF	TGTGCCAGCAGCTTAGGGGGGGACGTTCAAGACACCATATATTTT
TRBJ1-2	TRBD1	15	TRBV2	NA	CASSESKGTGEGYTF	TGTGCCAGCAGCGAATCAAAAGGGACAGGCGAAGGCTACACCTTC
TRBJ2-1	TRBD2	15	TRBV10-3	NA	CATRGSGGANNEQFF	TGTGCCACCCGGGGGAGCGGGGGGGCAAACAATGAGCAGTTCTTC
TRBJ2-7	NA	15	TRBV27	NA	CASSLRSRGTYEQYF	TGTGCCAGCAGTCTTCGATCAAGGGGGACCTACGAGCAGTACTTC
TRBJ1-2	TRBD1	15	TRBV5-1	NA	CASSSGTGGASGYTF	TGCGCCAGCAGCTCCGGGACAGGGGGCGCGTCAGGCTACACCTTC
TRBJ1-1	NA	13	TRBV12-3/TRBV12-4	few	CASRRQMNTEAFF	TGTGCCAGCAGGAGACAGATGAACACTGAAGCTTTCTTT
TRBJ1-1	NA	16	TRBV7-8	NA	CASSLAVSRVNTEAFF	TGTGCCAGCAGCTTAGCGGTGAGCAGGGTGAACACTGAAGCTTTCTTT
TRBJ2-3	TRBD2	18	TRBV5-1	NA	CASSPGLAGGTSTDTQYF	TGCGCCAGCAGCCCTGGACTAGCGGGGGGTACTAGCACAGATACGCAGTATTTT
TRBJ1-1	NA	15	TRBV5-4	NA	CASSLVGRVNTEAFF	TGTGCCAGCAGCTTGGTCGGCAGGGTGAACACTGAAGCTTTCTTT
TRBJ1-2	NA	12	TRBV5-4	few	CASSLQGYGYTF	TGTGCCAGCAGCCTACAGGGCTATGGCTACACCTTC
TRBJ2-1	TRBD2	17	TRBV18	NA	CASSPPRSGRAYNEQFF	TGTGCCAGCTCCCCTCCAAGGAGCGGGAGGGCCTACAATGAGCAGTTCTTC
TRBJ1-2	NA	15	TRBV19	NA	CASRPQGAGNYGYTF	TGTGCCAGTAGGCCACAGGGAGCTGGAAACTATGGCTACACCTTC
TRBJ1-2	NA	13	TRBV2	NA	CASSDREDYGYTF	TGTGCCAGCAGTGATCGGGAGGACTATGGCTACACCTTC
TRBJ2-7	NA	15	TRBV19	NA	CASSADRGGGYEQYF	TGTGCCAGTAGTGCCGACCGGGGTGGCGGCTACGAGCAGTACTTC
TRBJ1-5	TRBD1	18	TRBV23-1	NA	CASSQSDPTGQTNQPQHF	TGCGCCAGCAGTCAATCAGATCCAACGGGACAGACAAATCAGCCCCAGCATTTT
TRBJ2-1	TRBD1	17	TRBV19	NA	CASSQIPGTGTSDEQFF	TGTGCCAGTAGTCAAATTCCCGGGACAGGCACCTCTGATGAGCAGTTCTTC
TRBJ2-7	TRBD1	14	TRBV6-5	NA	CASSYSRDSYEQYF	TGTGCCAGCAGTTACTCCCGGGACAGCTACGAGCAGTACTTC
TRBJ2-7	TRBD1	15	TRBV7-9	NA	CASSHSGTGYYEQYF	TGTGCCAGCAGCCACTCCGGGACAGGGTACTACGAGCAGTACTTC
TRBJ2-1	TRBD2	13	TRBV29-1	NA	CSAGGGPYNEQFF	TGCAGCGCCGGGGGGGGTCCCTACAATGAGCAGTTCTTC
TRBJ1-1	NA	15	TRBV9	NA	CASSGGQGAGTEAFF	TGTGCCAGCAGCGGAGGACAAGGAGCGGGCACTGAAGCTTTCTTT
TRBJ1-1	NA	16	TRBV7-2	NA	CASSLFPPGEGTEAFF	TGTGCCAGCAGCTTATTCCCGCCAGGAGAGGGAACTGAAGCTTTCTTT
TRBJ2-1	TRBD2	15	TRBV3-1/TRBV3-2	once	CASSQVGGVDNEQFF	TGTGCCAGCAGCCAAGTCGGGGGGGTGGACAATGAGCAGTTCTTC
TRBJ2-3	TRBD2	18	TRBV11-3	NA	CASSLPPLAGGPWDTQYF	TGTGCCAGCAGCCTTCCCCCGTTAGCGGGGGGGCCCTGGGATACGCAGTATTTT